This T cell receptor beta chain was identified during a study of cytomegalovirus exposure and HLA in healthy donors. This CDR3 has 15 amino acids. The germline V gene encodes CDR1 SGHRS and CDR2 YFSETQ. V lost 1 base to trimming and J lost 4 bases, with 14 bases between them. Libraries were prepared by immunoSEQ multiplex PCR; TCRdb keeps only in-frame clonotypes and omits some of them. The sample holds 150,000 to 200,000 clones, roughly 90% seen once. The clonotype originates from a woman between 18 and 29 years old in good health and CMV-seronegative. The chain recombines TRBV5-1 with TRBJ2-5; D is undetermined. Sequences were obtained from PBMCs. CDR3 coding DNA: TGCGCCAGCAGCTTGATTGCAGCGTTGGGAGAGACCCAGTACTTC. Translating it yields CASSLIAALGETQYF.